This entry concerns a single TCR beta chain. These data are taken from a study of blood T cell repertoires in COVID-19. Germline CDR1 reads DFQATT; CDR2 reads SNEGSKA (reference sequence). V lost 6 bases, J lost 7 bases, and 15 bases lay in between. The CDR3 spans 12 residues. Repertoires were generated with immunoSEQ multiplex PCR, while TCRdb's copy carries only in-frame clones and drops some. This table holds approximately 45,000 clones, more than 75% found once. The sample taken for sequencing was peripheral blood. This TCR was recovered from a woman over 75 with COVID-19, enrolled during active disease. The rearrangement joins TRBV20-1 to TRBJ2-5; D is uncertain. In DNA form, the CDR3 reads TGCAGTGCCAGTGAGCGATCCGGGACCCAGTACTTC. This translates into CSASERSGTQYF.